The 10 T cell receptor beta chains presented below share a single source sample, sequenced in a study of blood T cells in healthy people across ages. The authors ran a second PCR of roughly 6 to 11 cycles using a sample-barcoded 5' primer and a J-beta primer mix. MiXCR, applied by TCRdb to the 5' RACE reads, yields one record per CDR3 protein. The sample includes 2 million or so distinct CDR3 sequences, around half of them seen just once. Sequenced sample: blood. These receptors all stem from a woman in her thirties or forties in good health.

The chain couples TRBV24-1 to TRBJ2-5; TRBD1 matches at 8 bases. Germline CDR1 and CDR2: KGHDR and SFDVKD. This CDR3 has 16 amino acids. The trim removed 5 bases at V and 5 bases at J, leaving 12 bases unmatched. CDR3 DNA: TGTGCCACCAGTGTCAGCGGACAGGGTTTGAGTGAGACCCAGTACTTC. Translated, it gives CATSVSGQGLSETQYF.

The V and J genes are TRBV4-3 and TRBJ2-4; possible D gene TRBD1, 6 bases. CDR3 size: 13 residues. V lost 1 base and J lost 6, with 7 bases in between. CDR1 LGHNA and CDR2 YSLEER come from the germline V gene. CDR3 DNA sequence: TGCGCCAGCAGCCAAGGGACAGTAAACATTCAGTACTTC. Protein product: CASSQGTVNIQYF.

The V call is TRBV24-1, the J call TRBJ2-3; TRBD1 matches at 8 bases. V gave up 3 bases and J gave up 4 bases; unmatched junction bases: 8. CDR1 and CDR2 (germline): KGHDR, SFDVKD. CDR3 size: 16 residues. For the CDR3, the DNA is TGTGCCACCAGTGATCCCGGACAGGGTACTCCAGATACGCAGTATTTT. This gives the protein CATSDPGQGTPDTQYF.

The rearrangement uses TRBV7-9 and TRBJ2-3; TRBD2 aligns across 10 bases. CDR3 length equals 17 residues. The V gene's germline CDR1 is SEHNR and CDR2 FQNEAQ (reference sequence). Losses at the gene ends were 5 bases for V and 2 bases for J; bases not matched to a gene: 10. The CDR3, as DNA: TGTGCCAGCAGCGGTAGAGGTAGCGGGGGGTTCACAGATACGCAGTATTTT. Translating gives CASSGRGSGGFTDTQYF.

The rearrangement joins TRBV28 to TRBJ2-7; 9 bases are shared with TRBD1. The CDR3 is made up of 14 amino acids. Per germline, CDR1 MDHEN and CDR2 SYDVKM. With V trimmed by 5 bases and J by 5 bases, 7 bases remained unmatched. DNA of the CDR3: TGTGCCAGCAGTCCGGGACAGGGTTTTCACGAGCAGTACTTC. It is translated as CASSPGQGFHEQYF.

The V call is TRBV4-3, the J call TRBJ2-5; 11 bases are a match to TRBD2. With 1 base clipped from V and 4 bases from J, the junction kept 8 bases outside the gene matches. Germline CDR1 and CDR2: LGHNA and YSLEER. The length of the CDR3 is 17 residues. CDR3 sequence reads: CASSQVAGGITIETQYF. As DNA, the CDR3 is TGCGCCAGCAGCCAAGTAGCGGGGGGGATCACCATAGAGACCCAGTACTTC.

This chain connects TRBV7-8 to TRBJ2-5; 8 bases map to TRBD2. V lost 4 bases, J lost 5 bases, and 9 bases stayed unmatched. The CDR3 has 15 residues. Germline lookup yields CDR1 SGHVS and CDR2 FQNEAQ. CDR3 DNA sequence: TGTGCCAGCAGCTGGACGGGAGGGCGACGGGAGACCCAGTACTTC. Translating it yields CASSWTGGRRETQYF.

The rearrangement joins TRBV4-1 to TRBJ2-3; tentative D call: TRBD2 (5 bases). Trimming removed 3 bases from V and 5 bases from J, with 15 bases in between. The CDR3 totals 15 residues. Germline lookup yields CDR1 MGHRA and CDR2 YSYEKL. CDR3 sequence (DNA): TGCGCCAGCAGCCAGGCCGAGGGTGTGGGAGATACGCAGTATTTT. Protein: CASSQAEGVGDTQYF.

V and J are TRBV28 and TRBJ2-7; 7 nucleotides align to TRBD1. This CDR3 is built from 16 residues. CDR1 and CDR2 from the germline V gene are MDHEN and SYDVKM. V was clipped by 7 bases and J by 1 base; unmatched bases: 13. CDR3 sequence (DNA): TGTGCCAGCACCACCTACGGGACAGCTCGATCCTACGAGCAGTACTTC. This codes for CASTTYGTARSYEQYF.

The gene calls are TRBV7-8 and TRBJ1-4, with unresolved D. The CDR3 has 14 amino acids. From germline, CDR1 is SGHVS and CDR2 FQNEAQ. V dropped 5 bases and J dropped 11 bases, with 18 bases sitting between them. The CDR3: CASSTQERRWKLFF. The CDR3 region has the DNA TGTGCCAGCAGCACCCAAGAAAGAAGGTGGAAACTGTTTTTT.